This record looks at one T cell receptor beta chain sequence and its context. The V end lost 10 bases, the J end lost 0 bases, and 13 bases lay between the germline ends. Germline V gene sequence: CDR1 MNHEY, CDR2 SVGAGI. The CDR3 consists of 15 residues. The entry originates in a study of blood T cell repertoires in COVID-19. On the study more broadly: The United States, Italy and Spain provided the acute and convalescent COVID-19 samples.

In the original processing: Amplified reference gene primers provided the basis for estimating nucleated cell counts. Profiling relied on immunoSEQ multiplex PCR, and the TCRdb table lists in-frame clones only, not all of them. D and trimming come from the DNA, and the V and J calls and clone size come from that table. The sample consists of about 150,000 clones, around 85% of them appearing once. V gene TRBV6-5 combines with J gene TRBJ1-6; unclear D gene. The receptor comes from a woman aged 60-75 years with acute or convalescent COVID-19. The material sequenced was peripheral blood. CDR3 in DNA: TGTGCCACCGGCTTTAGCGACTCCTATAATTCACCCCTCCACTTT. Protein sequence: CATGFSDSYNSPLHF.